This T cell receptor (beta chain) was identified during a study of shared clonotypes between healthy human individuals. The authors ran the assay at deep level. The data were produced by immunoSEQ multiplex PCR, yet TCRdb's version contains in-frame clones alone and is incomplete. This table has around 510,000 clones, approximately 94% appearing once. Trimming pared 7 bases from V and 6 bases from J, leaving 19 bases between. Per the germline V gene, CDR1 is SGHVS and CDR2 is FQNEAQ. This CDR3 is 14 amino acids long. This clone has only a few counts. Sequencing was done on a sample of naive CD4+ T cells sorted from blood. This sample's subset: CD45RA+ positively selected. The chain carries TRBV7-8 and TRBJ2-7, with D maybe TRBD2 (7 bases). This clonotype was sampled from a woman younger than 45 in good health. This CDR3 reads CASMAGGRSGEQYF. The CDR3 DNA follows: TGTGCCAGCATGGCCGGGGGGCGAAGCGGCGAGCAGTACTTC.